This record concerns one T cell receptor (beta chain) sequence. Its cognate antigen is unknown. Trimming took 5 bases from V and 1 from J, leaving 8 bases between them. This CDR3 has 13 residues. Germline V CDR1 and CDR2: MDHEN, SYDVKM. These data come from a study of cytomegalovirus exposure and HLA in healthy donors. Nominally healthy donors were sampled, though unrecorded immune exposures were likely. Study-level results: Apparent HLA restriction characterized most CMV-associated TCR beta chains in a later analysis.

The PCR was carried out with 60 Vbeta primers and 13 Jbeta primers. Using immunoSEQ multiplex PCR, the repertoire was profiled, and TCRdb retains in-frame clones only, with some absent. The sample has fewer than 200,000 clones, 80% seen once; the top ten hold approximately 4.8%. Specimen: PBMCs. The TCR was taken from a man aged 25-45 years in good health and CMV-seronegative. This chain links TRBV28 with TRBJ1-1; D is unclear. The CDR3 coding sequence is TGTGCCAGCAGTCTAGGATCGAACACTGAAGCTTTCTTT. Its protein is CASSLGSNTEAFF.